A single sample gave rise to the 28 T cell receptor beta chains below, sequenced in a study of radiotherapy plus CTLA-4 blockade in lung cancer. The table came from immunoSEQ multiplex PCR; TCRdb's copy has only in-frame clones and leaves some out. In the table there are just under 60,000 clones, 77% of which are singletons. Sequenced material: peripheral blood, taken from a patient treated with radiotherapy plus ipilimumab. All receptors come from a human donor with non-small cell lung cancer who had a partial response to radiotherapy plus ipilimumab.

In this sample, this clone turned up a few times. The chain uses TRBV19 and TRBJ1-5; D perhaps matches TRBD1 (5 bases). The V end lost 5 bases, the J end lost 5 bases, and 19 bases lay between the germline ends. This CDR3 contains 16 residues. CDR1 LNHDA and CDR2 SQIVND come from the germline V gene (reference sequence). For the CDR3, the DNA is TGTGCCAGTAGTCATCGCCCCCGCCAGGGCTATCAGCCCCAGCATTTT. Protein sequence: CASSHRPRQGYQPQHF.

The rearrangement uses TRBV6-1 and TRBJ1-4; 7 nucleotides line up with TRBD1. The CDR3 consists of 14 residues. V gave up 6 bases and J gave up 5 bases; unmatched junction bases: 6. Per the germline V gene, CDR1 is MNHNS and CDR2 is SASEGT. CDR3 sequence (DNA): TGTGCCAGCAGAGCCCGACAGGGAAATGAAAAACTGTTTTTT. Translated, it gives CASRARQGNEKLFF.

The chain couples TRBV19 to TRBJ2-6; 8 nucleotides align to TRBD1. V lost 6 bases to trimming and J lost 3 bases; unmatched junction nucleotides: 7. The CDR3 spans 16 residues. CDR1 LNHDA and CDR2 SQIVND come from the germline V gene (reference sequence). The CDR3: CASRSAGGSGANVLTF. As DNA, the CDR3 is TGTGCCAGTAGGTCGGCAGGGGGCAGTGGGGCCAACGTCCTGACTTTC.

J is TRBJ1-4 and V is TRBV5-5; perhaps TRBD1 as D (5 bases). Trimming took 4 bases from V and 5 from J, leaving 18 bases between them. The V gene's germline CDR1 is SGHKS and CDR2 YYEKEE (reference sequence). This CDR3 comprises 16 residues. The CDR3 nucleotides read TGTGCCAGCAGCAGAACAGAACAGGATCCCAATGAAAAACTGTTTTTT. It translates to CASSRTEQDPNEKLFF.

The rearrangement uses TRBV28 and TRBJ1-4; D perhaps matches TRBD1 (6 bases). Germline values: CDR1 MDHEN, CDR2 SYDVKM. Trimming shortened V by 3 bases and J by 2 bases, and 16 bases separated the two germline ends. The CDR3 runs to 17 residues. CDR3 in amino acids: CASSFPSSGDTNEKLFF. The CDR3, as DNA: TGTGCCAGCAGTTTTCCGAGCTCAGGGGACACTAATGAAAAACTGTTTTTT.

J is TRBJ2-1 and V is TRBV10-1, with D possibly being TRBD2 (5 bases). The CDR3 totals 14 residues. CDR1 WNHNN and CDR2 SYGVQD come from the germline V gene (reference sequence). Trimming pared 3 bases from V and 2 bases from J, leaving 8 bases between. The CDR3 DNA follows: TGCGCCAGCAGTGAACCGGGAACCTACAATGAGCAGTTCTTC. It codes for CASSEPGTYNEQFF.

CDR3 coding DNA: TGTGCCAGCAGCGTAGTTACTAGCGGAGAGCAGTTCTTC. This translates into CASSVVTSGEQFF. The chain combines TRBV9 with TRBJ2-1, with 8 bases identical to TRBD2. Germline loops: CDR1 SGDLS, CDR2 YYNGEE. CDR3 length equals 13 residues. V was pared by 0 bases and J by 10 bases, with 3 bases of the junction left unmatched.

This clone was recorded a few times. The chain uses TRBV6-5 and TRBJ2-7; no clear D gene. Trimming took off 4 bases at V and 7 bases at J, with 8 bases between the two ends. CDR3 length: 11 amino acids. From germline, CDR1 is MNHEY and CDR2 SVGAGI. The DNA for the CDR3 is TGTGCCAGCAGTTTCGCGGAGGAGCAGTACTTC. Protein product: CASSFAEEQYF.

The genes are TRBV10-3 and TRBJ2-7; 10 nucleotides line up with TRBD1. The J segment lost 4 bases and the V segment lost 8 bases, leaving 8 bases of the junction unmatched. The germline CDR1 and CDR2 sequences are ENHRY and SYGVKD. The CDR3 sequence is 14 residues long. The CDR3 here is CAIRPGQGSYEQYF. The CDR3 coding sequence is TGTGCCATCCGCCCGGGACAGGGGTCTTACGAGCAGTACTTC.

This clone was found a few times. This chain uses TRBV30 with TRBJ2-2, with D tentatively TRBD1 (6 bases). V was clipped by 0 bases and J by 5 bases, with 10 bases between them. CDR1 is GTSNPN, CDR2 SVGIG, per germline (reference sequence). CDR3 length: 14 residues. The CDR3 sequence is CAWSVRRGTGELFF. CDR3 DNA sequence: TGTGCCTGGAGTGTACGCAGGGGTACCGGGGAGCTGTTTTTT.

V is TRBV4-3 and J is TRBJ1-6; 8 nucleotides match TRBD1. Trimming removed 6 bases from V and 5 bases from J; junction bases left unmatched: 6. The CDR3 spans 15 residues. Germline V CDR1 and CDR2: LGHNA, YSLEER. The CDR3 spells CASRLKTGDNSPLHF. The CDR3 nucleotides read TGCGCCAGCAGACTGAAGACAGGGGATAATTCACCCCTCCACTTT.

This clone was counted a single time. This rearrangement joins TRBV13 to TRBJ1-3; D perhaps matches TRBD1 (6 bases). Germline assignment: CDR1 PRHDT and CDR2 FYEKMQ (reference sequence). With 5 bases removed from V and 0 bases from J, the gap between germline ends came to 20 bases. CDR3 length: 18 residues. The CDR3 reads CASSPREGVFRSGNTIYF. CDR3 sequence (DNA): TGTGCCAGCAGCCCCCGCGAGGGGGTCTTCCGCTCTGGAAACACCATATATTTT.

This clone was seen only a few times. V and J are TRBV14 and TRBJ2-7, with a tentative D call TRBD2 (6 bases). V was trimmed by 4 bases and J by 5 bases, leaving 18 bases between them. Germline values: CDR1 SGHDN, CDR2 FVKESK. The CDR3 totals 15 residues. The CDR3 nucleotides are TGTGCCAGCAGCCCCCTCGCGGGGCAGGGCCACGAGCAGTACTTC. Its translation: CASSPLAGQGHEQYF. The variable domain in full, with the rest retrieved from reference TRBV14 and TRBJ2-7, is EAGVTQFPSHSVIEKGQTVTLRCDPISGHDNLYWYRRVMGKEIKFLLHFVKESKQDESGMPNNRFLAERTGGTYSTLKVQPAELEDSGVYFCASSPLAGQGHEQYFGPGTRLTVT.

The chain carries TRBV5-1 and TRBJ2-5; D might be TRBD2 (5 bases). This CDR3 spans 14 amino acids. Trimming stripped 0 bases from V and 2 bases from J, with 8 bases between. Germline V gene data show CDR1 as SGHRS and CDR2 as YFSETQ. In DNA form, the CDR3 reads TGCGCCAGCAGCTTGGCGAGCGGACAAGAGACCCAGTACTTC. It yields the protein CASSLASGQETQYF.

In DNA form, the CDR3 reads TGTGCCAGTAGTATATACGGACTAGCGGGACTCTACGAGCAGTACTTC. Its translation: CASSIYGLAGLYEQYF. V gene TRBV19 combines with J gene TRBJ2-7, with TRBD2 matching over 12 bases. This CDR3 region has 16 residues. Germline V CDR1 and CDR2: LNHDA, SQIVND (reference sequence). V shed 2 bases and J 3 bases; nucleotides not matched to a gene: 5.

The chain is built from TRBV6-4 and TRBJ2-3, with 7 bases identical to TRBD1. Germline V gene sequence: CDR1 MRHNA, CDR2 SNTAGT. The CDR3 has 16 amino acids. With 4 bases clipped from V and 6 bases from J, the junction kept 13 bases outside the gene matches. CDR3 loop: CASSVFGQAASDTQYF. CDR3 coding DNA: TGTGCCAGCAGTGTTTTCGGACAGGCGGCCTCCGATACGCAGTATTTT.

The chain couples TRBV28 to TRBJ2-5, with TRBD2 matching 8 bases. The CDR3 length is 14 residues. The J segment lost 2 bases and the V segment lost 6 bases, leaving 5 bases of the junction unmatched. The V gene's germline CDR1 is MDHEN and CDR2 SYDVKM. The chain's CDR3 is CASRPGLAQETQYF. The CDR3 DNA follows: TGTGCCAGCAGGCCTGGACTAGCACAAGAGACCCAGTACTTC.

The CDR3: CASSPQGLGYNSPLHF. The CDR3 nucleotides read TGTGCCAGCAGCCCACAGGGTCTGGGTTATAATTCACCCCTCCACTTT. V gene TRBV7-8 combines with J gene TRBJ1-6, with a tentative D call TRBD1 (6 bases). The germline V gene has CDR1 SGHVS and CDR2 FQNEAQ. This CDR3 comprises 16 residues. Trimming took 5 bases from V and 4 from J, leaving 15 bases between them.

This clone was observed once. The J gene is TRBJ1-1, the V gene TRBV27, with 7 bases fitting TRBD1. The germline gives CDR1 MNHEY, CDR2 SMNVEV (reference sequence). The length of the CDR3 is 18 residues. The ends lost 1 base at V and 3 bases at J; junction bases unmatched: 14. The CDR3: CASSLWAGTEAGDTEAFF. CDR3 DNA: TGTGCCAGCAGTTTATGGGCCGGGACAGAGGCTGGGGACACTGAAGCTTTCTTT.

This rearrangement joins TRBV5-5 to TRBJ2-2; D is ambiguous. Germline assignment: CDR1 SGHKS and CDR2 YYEKEE (reference sequence). The CDR3 has 13 amino acids. The V gene lost 1 base and the J gene lost 5 bases, with 6 bases spanning the gap. The CDR3 sequence: CASSLSGTGELFF. The CDR3 bases are TGTGCCAGCAGCTTGTCCGGGACCGGGGAGCTGTTTTTT.

This clone was recorded once. The CDR3 region is CASSPRRAVDTEAFF. CDR3 DNA sequence: TGTGCCAGCAGCCCGCGGCGGGCGGTGGACACTGAAGCTTTCTTT. This chain uses TRBV14 with TRBJ1-1; D not resolved. Germline V gene sequence: CDR1 SGHDN, CDR2 FVKESK. The CDR3 is made up of 15 amino acids. V was cut by 4 bases and J by 3 bases, with 15 bases left in between.

This clone has just a few counts. CDR3 protein: CASSRGTGTMNTEAFF. CDR3 nucleotide sequence: TGCGCCAGCAGCCGCGGGACAGGGACTATGAACACTGAAGCTTTCTTT. The chain is built from TRBV5-1 and TRBJ1-1; 9 nucleotides agree with TRBD1. The J segment lost 0 bases and the V segment lost 4 bases, leaving 7 bases of the junction unmatched. The V gene's germline CDR1 is SGHRS and CDR2 YFSETQ. The CDR3 length is 16 residues.

Only a few counts were recorded for this clone. This sequence joins TRBV6-6 and TRBJ2-5; D remains unclear. Germline V gene sequence: CDR1 MNHNY, CDR2 SVGAGI (reference sequence). V lost 0 bases, J lost 5 bases, and 4 bases lay in between. The CDR3 has 12 amino acids. This chain's CDR3 is CASSYSPETQYF. CDR3 in DNA: TGTGCCAGCAGTTACTCCCCTGAGACCCAGTACTTC.

The chain is built from TRBV5-6 and TRBJ2-1; 10 bases fit TRBD2. The germline CDR1 and CDR2 sequences are SGHDT and YYEEEE. The CDR3 consists of 15 residues. J was trimmed by 6 bases and V by 4 bases; bases with no gene match: 7. The DNA for the CDR3 is TGTGCCAGCAGCCCCCGTCGACTAGCGGGCAATGAGCAGTTCTTC. Protein: CASSPRRLAGNEQFF.

CDR3 loop: CASRSGGVGETQYF. The CDR3, as DNA: TGTGCCAGTAGGAGCGGGGGGGTGGGAGAGACCCAGTACTTC. This chain joins TRBV19 and TRBJ2-5; 10 positions match TRBD2. The V segment lost 6 bases and the J segment 4 bases; nucleotides outside the gene matches: 5. The V gene's germline CDR1 is LNHDA and CDR2 SQIVND (reference sequence). The CDR3 totals 14 residues.

This CDR3 is CAISEGTSTYPGELFF. The CDR3 nucleotides are TGTGCCATCAGTGAGGGGACTAGCACTTATCCCGGGGAGCTGTTTTTT. The chain carries TRBV10-3 and TRBJ2-2; TRBD2 matches at 9 bases. The CDR3 has 16 amino acids. Looked up from germline, CDR1 is ENHRY and CDR2 is SYGVKD. The J segment lost 6 bases and the V segment lost 2 bases, leaving 7 bases of the junction unmatched.

The chain links TRBV2 to TRBJ2-1, with 7 bases lining up with TRBD1. V lost 6 bases and J lost 3; bases outside the gene matches: 11. The CDR3 loop spans 16 amino acids. Germline V CDR1 and CDR2: SNHLY, FYNNEI. CDR3 coding DNA: TGTGCCAGCAGCCCCGGGACAGCATCGGGCTACAATGAGCAGTTCTTC. Its protein is CASSPGTASGYNEQFF.

The chain employs TRBV4-1 and TRBJ1-5; D is undetermined. V gave up 2 bases and J gave up 3 bases, with 11 bases separating them. The CDR3 has 15 residues. Germline V gene data show CDR1 as MGHRA and CDR2 as YSYEKL. CDR3 loop: CASSQRTDPNQPQHF. CDR3 DNA: TGCGCCAGCAGCCAACGGACTGACCCCAATCAGCCCCAGCATTTT.